These T cell receptor beta chains were read from a single sample in a study of identical twins. MiXCR, run by TCRdb on the 5' RACE reads, gives a single entry per CDR3 protein. The data contain 1.5 million to 2 million distinct CDR3 sequences, roughly a third of them singletons. The sample was cord blood. The receptor set was obtained from a newborn girl in good health. The CDR3 runs from the conserved cysteine through the conserved F or W. The order of the fields is D gene, J gene, V gene, clone size, CDR3 protein, CDR3 DNA. The D gene is left open where the match is weak. The listing skips clone size in some rows; elsewhere it reads once, few, many or a size class.

>NA|TRBJ2-3|TRBV10-3|NA
CATSGTGTDTHYF
TGTGCCACGAGCGGGACAGGCACAGATACGCACTATTTT
>NA|TRBJ2-7|TRBV5-4|NA
CASSLARRGSDEQYF
TGTGCCAGCAGCTTGGCCCGGAGGGGATCCGACGAGCAGTACTTC
>NA|TRBJ2-1|TRBV12-3/TRBV12-4|few
CASSQGAVYEQFF
TGTGCCAGCAGTCAAGGAGCGGTATATGAGCAGTTCTTC
>NA|TRBJ2-1|TRBV24-1|NA
CATSDLQIVKLLGSYNEQFF
TGTGCCACCAGTGATTTGCAAATCGTGAAGCTACTGGGCTCCTACAATGAGCAGTTCTTC
>NA|TRBJ1-1|TRBV5-1|NA
CASSSLLVNTEAFF
TGCGCCAGCAGCTCCCTTTTGGTGAACACTGAAGCTTTCTTT
>NA|TRBJ2-2|TRBV6-2/TRBV6-3|NA
CASLMSRFMAGELFF
TGTGCCAGCTTAATGTCTAGGTTTATGGCCGGGGAGCTGTTTTTT
>NA|TRBJ2-5|TRBV7-2|NA
CASSLPQWEEGETQYF
TGTGCCAGCAGCTTGCCCCAATGGGAAGAGGGGGAGACCCAGTACTTC
>NA|TRBJ1-4|TRBV15|NA
CATSGDRPTTNEKLFF
TGTGCCACCAGCGGAGATCGGCCCACAACTAATGAGAAACTGTTTTTT
>NA|TRBJ1-2|TRBV29-1|NA
CSVEGTPYFGYTF
TGCAGCGTTGAGGGGACGCCTTATTTCGGCTACACCTTC
>NA|TRBJ2-7|TRBV28|NA
CASSSGGRASYNEQYF
TGTGCCAGCAGTTCCGGGGGTCGTGCGTCCTACAATGAGCAGTACTTC
>NA|TRBJ2-7|TRBV12-3/TRBV12-4|NA
CACSLAVYEQYF
TGTGCCTGCAGTTTAGCAGTTTACGAGCAGTACTTC
>TRBD2|TRBJ2-1|TRBV3-1|many
CASSQDYRLAGNNEQFF
TGTGCCAGCAGCCAAGATTACAGACTAGCGGGTAACAATGAGCAGTTCTTC
>TRBD1|TRBJ1-3|TRBV29-1|NA
CSVGAGGPGNTIYF
TGCAGCGTTGGGGCAGGGGGACCCGGAAACACCATATATTTT
>NA|TRBJ2-7|TRBV20-1|few
CSARDLGAGNEQYF
TGCAGTGCTAGAGATTTGGGGGCTGGGAACGAGCAGTACTTC
>NA|TRBJ2-1|TRBV14|few
CASSQSGLPMFNEQFF
TGTGCCAGCAGCCAGTCGGGACTGCCGATGTTCAATGAGCAGTTCTTC
>NA|TRBJ2-5|TRBV21-1|many
CASSKLSGQGLGTQYF
TGTGCCAGCAGCAAGCTTTCGGGACAGGGGTTAGGGACCCAGTACTTC
>NA|TRBJ2-1|TRBV9|few
CASSVIWDEQFF
TGTGCCAGCAGCGTAATTTGGGATGAGCAGTTCTTC
>NA|TRBJ1-2|TRBV12-3/TRBV12-4|few
CASSPFGGNNYGYTF
TGTGCCAGCAGTCCTTTCGGGGGGAATAACTATGGCTACACCTTC
>TRBD1|TRBJ2-7|TRBV11-2|few
CASSSGGSEQYF
TGTGCCAGCAGCTCAGGGGGTAGCGAGCAGTACTTC
>NA|TRBJ1-1|TRBV10-3|NA
CAIRVRVDTEAFF
TGTGCCATCAGGGTCAGGGTGGACACTGAAGCTTTCTTT
>NA|TRBJ2-1|TRBV24-1|NA
CATSDHPAIDNEQFF
TGTGCCACCAGTGATCACCCCGCGATTGACAATGAGCAGTTCTTC
>NA|TRBJ1-5|TRBV6-6|NA
CASSYSGGINQPQHF
TGTGCCAGCAGTTACTCTGGCGGTATTAATCAGCCCCAGCATTTT
>TRBD2|TRBJ2-7|TRBV20-1|NA
CSARPPGGDYEQYF
TGCAGTGCTAGACCCCCGGGGGGGGACTACGAGCAGTACTTC
>NA|TRBJ1-1|TRBV7-9|many
CASSLGPGMNTEAFF
TGTGCCAGCAGCTTAGGGCCGGGTATGAACACTGAAGCTTTCTTT
>NA|TRBJ2-5|TRBV20-1|NA
CSASTLLQETQYF
TGCAGTGCTAGTACACTCCTACAAGAGACCCAGTACTTC
>NA|TRBJ2-7|TRBV20-1|few
CSARDILTSSYEQYF
TGCAGTGCTAGAGACATCCTTACTAGCTCCTACGAGCAGTACTTC
>TRBD1|TRBJ2-3|TRBV7-2|many
CASTLRRQGRADTQYF
TGTGCCAGCACTTTACGGCGACAGGGTCGGGCAGATACGCAGTATTTT
>TRBD2|TRBJ2-3|TRBV6-5|many
CASSLSGKGDTQYF
TGTGCCAGCAGCCTTAGCGGGAAGGGAGATACGCAGTATTTT
>TRBD1|TRBJ1-1|TRBV7-8|NA
CASSLQRQGGTEAFF
TGTGCCAGCAGCTTACAGCGACAGGGTGGGACTGAAGCTTTCTTT
>NA|TRBJ2-4|TRBV20-1|NA
CSAPHTGSKNIQYF
TGCAGTGCTCCTCATACTGGGTCCAAAAACATTCAGTACTTC
>NA|TRBJ2-7|TRBV20-1|few
CSARPLYEQYF
TGCAGTGCTAGGCCCCTCTACGAGCAGTACTTC
>TRBD1|TRBJ2-5|TRBV3-1|NA
CASSQYQGEETQYF
TGTGCCAGCAGCCAATACCAGGGGGAAGAGACCCAGTACTTC
>TRBD2|TRBJ2-3|TRBV5-1|few
CASSLRGLAERTDTQYF
TGCGCCAGCAGCTTGCGGGGACTAGCGGAGCGCACAGATACGCAGTATTTT
>TRBD1|TRBJ2-7|TRBV25-1|few
CASSDGTGTYEQYF
TGTGCCAGCAGTGATGGGACAGGGACCTACGAGCAGTACTTC
>NA|TRBJ2-4|TRBV20-1|NA
CSARGGGGLAKNIQYF
TGCAGTGCTAGAGGAGGGGGTGGCTTAGCCAAAAACATTCAGTACTTC
>TRBD1|TRBJ1-2|TRBV25-1|few
CASSESGRGHGYTF
TGTGCCAGCAGTGAATCCGGCAGGGGGCATGGCTACACCTTC
>TRBD2|TRBJ2-1|TRBV12-3/TRBV12-4|few
CASSLAKLAWDPDEQFF
TGTGCCAGCAGTTTAGCCAAACTAGCGTGGGACCCAGATGAGCAGTTCTTC
>NA|TRBJ2-7|TRBV12-3/TRBV12-4|NA
CASSPGLFHEQYF
TGTGCCAGCAGTCCGGGACTTTTCCACGAGCAGTACTTC
>TRBD1|TRBJ1-5|TRBV6-6|few
CASSPSLEGANQPQHF
TGTGCCAGCAGTCCTTCACTTGAGGGGGCGAATCAGCCCCAGCATTTT
>TRBD2|TRBJ2-5|TRBV7-2|few
CASSLGRAGARQTQYF
TGTGCCAGCAGCTTGGGGAGAGCGGGAGCTAGGCAGACCCAGTACTTC
>NA|TRBJ1-1|TRBV20-1|NA
CSARPSPTSEAFF
TGCAGTGCTAGACCGTCCCCAACTTCTGAAGCTTTCTTT
>NA|TRBJ2-1|TRBV19|few
CASSIGGDEQFF
TGTGCCAGTAGTATTGGGGGCGATGAGCAGTTCTTC
>NA|TRBJ1-1|TRBV5-5|few
CASSLQELFRAFTEAFF
TGTGCCAGCAGCTTACAGGAGCTTTTCAGAGCCTTCACTGAAGCTTTCTTT
>NA|TRBJ2-2|TRBV12-3/TRBV12-4|few
CASSFGVGELFF
TGTGCCAGCAGTTTTGGGGTCGGGGAGCTGTTTTTT
>TRBD2|TRBJ2-3|TRBV10-3|NA
CAIRDLPTSGEGDTQYF
TGTGCCATCAGGGACCTCCCAACTAGCGGGGAAGGAGATACGCAGTATTTT
>NA|TRBJ2-3|TRBV9|NA
CASSVVGEDTQYF
TGTGCCAGCAGCGTAGTCGGGGAGGATACGCAGTATTTT
>NA|TRBJ1-6|TRBV2|few
CASNRDSPLHF
TGTGCCAGCAACAGGGATTCACCCCTCCACTTT
>NA|TRBJ2-3|TRBV7-9|NA
CASSFSGLLTGTDTQYF
TGTGCCAGCAGCTTCTCAGGATTATTGACAGGCACAGATACGCAGTATTTT
>NA|TRBJ1-1|TRBV6-2/TRBV6-3|NA
CASSYGMGSYINTEAFF
TGTGCCAGCAGTTACGGTATGGGGTCTTACATTAACACTGAAGCTTTCTTT
>NA|TRBJ2-7|TRBV7-2|NA
CASSVDSAPSYEQYF
TGTGCCAGCAGCGTAGACAGCGCCCCGTCCTACGAGCAGTACTTC
>NA|TRBJ2-3|TRBV27|NA
CASSYTTSTDTQYF
TGTGCCAGCAGCTATACGACTAGCACAGATACGCAGTATTTT
>TRBD2|TRBJ2-1|TRBV7-9|many
CASSRRGGNEQFF
TGTGCCAGCAGCAGGCGGGGGGGCAATGAGCAGTTCTTC
>TRBD2|TRBJ2-1|TRBV20-1|NA
CSARAQPGLVTNEQFF
TGCAGTGCTAGAGCCCAGCCGGGACTAGTGACCAATGAGCAGTTCTTC
>NA|TRBJ2-3|TRBV6-6|NA
CASSYPKYSDTQYF
TGTGCCAGCAGTTACCCCAAGTACTCAGATACGCAGTATTTT
>NA|TRBJ1-1|TRBV9|NA
CASSVVGAGVGTEAFF
TGTGCCAGCAGCGTAGTGGGTGCTGGGGTGGGGACTGAAGCTTTCTTT
>TRBD2|TRBJ2-2|TRBV10-3|NA
CAIKGAGGNTGELFF
TGTGCCATCAAGGGAGCGGGGGGGAACACCGGGGAGCTGTTTTTT
>TRBD1|TRBJ1-2|TRBV3-1|few
CASTSGTGDLLNYGYTF
TGTGCCAGCACCTCCGGGACAGGGGATCTTCTTAACTATGGCTACACCTTC
>TRBD2|TRBJ2-3|TRBV13|NA
CASSLDGRAVYADTQYF
TGTGCCAGCAGCTTAGACGGGAGGGCCGTGTATGCAGATACGCAGTATTTT
>NA|TRBJ1-5|TRBV4-1|NA
CASSQAGHSSNQPQHF
TGCGCCAGCAGCCAAGCGGGACACTCCAGCAATCAGCCCCAGCATTTT
>TRBD1|TRBJ1-2|TRBV14|few
CASGRQGAGYGYTF
TGTGCCAGCGGTAGACAGGGGGCCGGCTATGGCTACACCTTC